This T cell receptor beta chain was identified during a study of T cell repertoires in cytomegalovirus infection. Study overall: Researchers turned to recently identified HLA-C-restricted CMV epitopes as well as well-studied HLA-B-restricted ones. Indicated by public TCR beta signatures were CMV infection and matching HLA type. Study-wide findings and caveats: Cumulative frequency of public TCR beta families picked out carriers of CMV plus the relevant HLA. The ex vivo response showed dominance by HLA-C-restricted CMV-specific TCR beta clonotypes.

In TCRdb, the reads were re-called with MiXCR into one record per CDR3 protein. The table shows around 900,000 distinct CDR3 sequences, with around 30% occurring only once. As regards this clonotype: Its antigen is currently unknown.

This CDR3 contains 14 residues. Germline-derived CDR1 and CDR2 are LGHDT and YNNKEL (reference sequence). V gave up 5 bases and J gave up 0 bases, with 10 bases separating them. The material sequenced was cultured CD8+ T cells from PBMCs, taken from culture after CMV antigen stimulation. V usage is TRBV3-1 and J usage is TRBJ2-5; D might be TRBD2 (5 bases). The receptor comes from a human donor in good health (CMV status not recorded). Some clones in this sample may be carry-over from other donors' samples. The DNA of the CDR3 is TGTGCCAGCAGCGAGGGAAGGGACCAAGAGACCCAGTACTTC. Translating gives CASSEGRDQETQYF.